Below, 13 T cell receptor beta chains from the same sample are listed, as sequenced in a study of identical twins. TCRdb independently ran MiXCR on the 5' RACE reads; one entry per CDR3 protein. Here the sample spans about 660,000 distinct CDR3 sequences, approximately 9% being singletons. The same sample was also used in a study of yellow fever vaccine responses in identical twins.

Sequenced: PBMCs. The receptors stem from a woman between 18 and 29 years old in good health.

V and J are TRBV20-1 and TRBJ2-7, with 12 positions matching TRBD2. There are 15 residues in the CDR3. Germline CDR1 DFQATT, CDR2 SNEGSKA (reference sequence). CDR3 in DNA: TGCAGCCCCGGGGCTAGCGGGAGGGGCTCCTACGAGCAGTACTTC. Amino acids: CSPGASGRGSYEQYF.

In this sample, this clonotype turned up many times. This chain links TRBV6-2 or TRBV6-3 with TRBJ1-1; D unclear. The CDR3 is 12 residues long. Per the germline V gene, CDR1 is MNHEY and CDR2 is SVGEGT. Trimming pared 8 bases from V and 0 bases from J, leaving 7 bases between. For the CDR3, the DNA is TGTGCCAGCGGGAGAGTGAACACTGAAGCTTTCTTT. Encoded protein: CASGRVNTEAFF.

In DNA, the CDR3 is TGTGCCAGCAGCCTCAGCGAGAGCACAGATACGCAGTATTTT. As protein: CASSLSESTDTQYF. J is TRBJ2-3 and V is TRBV7-6; D is unclear. V was trimmed by 5 bases and J by 0 bases, leaving 9 bases between them. Germline loops: CDR1 SGHVS, CDR2 FNYEAQ. This CDR3 comprises 14 residues.

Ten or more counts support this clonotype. Here the CDR3 DNA reads TGTGCCAGCAGCCTGACCCGGGACAGGGGGAACGAAAAACTGTTTTTT. Its translation: CASSLTRDRGNEKLFF. The V and J genes are TRBV7-9 and TRBJ1-4; 11 bases map to TRBD1. CDR1 is SEHNR and CDR2 is FQNEAQ in the germline V gene (reference sequence). The J segment lost 8 bases and the V segment lost 5 bases, leaving 10 bases of the junction unmatched. The CDR3 has 16 residues.

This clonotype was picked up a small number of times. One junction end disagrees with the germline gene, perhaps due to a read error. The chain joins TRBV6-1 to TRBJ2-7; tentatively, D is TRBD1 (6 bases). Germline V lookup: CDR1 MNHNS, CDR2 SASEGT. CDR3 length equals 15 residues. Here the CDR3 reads CASSRRTAQSYEQCF. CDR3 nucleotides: TGTGCCAGCAGTCGCCGGACAGCCCAGTCCTACGAGCAGTGCTTC.

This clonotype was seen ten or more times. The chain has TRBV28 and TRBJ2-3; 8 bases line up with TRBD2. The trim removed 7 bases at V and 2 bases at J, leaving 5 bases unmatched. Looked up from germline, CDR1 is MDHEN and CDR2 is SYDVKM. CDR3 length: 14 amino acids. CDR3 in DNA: TGTGCCAGCACCCGGGGGGGGGACACAGATACGCAGTATTTT. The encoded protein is CASTRGGDTDTQYF.

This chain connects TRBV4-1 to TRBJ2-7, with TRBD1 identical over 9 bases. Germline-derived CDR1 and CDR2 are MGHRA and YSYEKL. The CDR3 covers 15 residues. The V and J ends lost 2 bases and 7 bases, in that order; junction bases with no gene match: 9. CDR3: CASSQLQGASREQYF. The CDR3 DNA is TGCGCCAGCAGCCAATTACAGGGGGCATCACGGGAGCAGTACTTC.

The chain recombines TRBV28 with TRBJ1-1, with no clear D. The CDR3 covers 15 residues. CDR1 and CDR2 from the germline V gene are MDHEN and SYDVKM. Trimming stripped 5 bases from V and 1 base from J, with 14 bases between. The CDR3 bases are TGTGCCAGCAGTCCATCCCGCGGGTGGAACACTGAAGCTTTCTTT. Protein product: CASSPSRGWNTEAFF.

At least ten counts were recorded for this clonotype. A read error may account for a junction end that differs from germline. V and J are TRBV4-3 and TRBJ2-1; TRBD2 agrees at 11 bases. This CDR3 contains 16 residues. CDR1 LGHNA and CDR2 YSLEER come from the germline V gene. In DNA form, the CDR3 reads TGCGCCAGCACCCAAACAACCGGGACTAGCGGCAATGAGCAGTTCTTC. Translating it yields CASTQTTGTSGNEQFF.

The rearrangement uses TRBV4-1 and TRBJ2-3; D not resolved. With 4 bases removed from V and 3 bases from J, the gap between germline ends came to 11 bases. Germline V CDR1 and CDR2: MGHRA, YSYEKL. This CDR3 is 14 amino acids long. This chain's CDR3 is CASSPTSFTDTQYF. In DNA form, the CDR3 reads TGCGCCAGCAGCCCCACCAGTTTTACAGATACGCAGTATTTT.

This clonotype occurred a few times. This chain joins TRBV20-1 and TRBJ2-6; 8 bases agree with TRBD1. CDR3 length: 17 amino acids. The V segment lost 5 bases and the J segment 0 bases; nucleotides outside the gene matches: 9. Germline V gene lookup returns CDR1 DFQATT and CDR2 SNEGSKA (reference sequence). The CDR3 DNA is TGCAGTGCTGGCCCGGGACAGGCGAGCTCTGGGGCCAACGTCCTGACTTTC. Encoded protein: CSAGPGQASSGANVLTF.

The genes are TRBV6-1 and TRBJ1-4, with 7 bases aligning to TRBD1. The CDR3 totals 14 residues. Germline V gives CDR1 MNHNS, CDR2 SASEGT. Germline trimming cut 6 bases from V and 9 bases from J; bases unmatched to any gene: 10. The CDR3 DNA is TGTGCCAGCAGGACGACAGGGATACAACAAAAACTGTTTTTT. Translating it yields CASRTTGIQQKLFF.

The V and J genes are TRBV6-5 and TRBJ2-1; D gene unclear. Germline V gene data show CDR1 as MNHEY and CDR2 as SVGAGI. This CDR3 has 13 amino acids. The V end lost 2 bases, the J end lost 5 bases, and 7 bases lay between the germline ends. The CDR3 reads CASSYGLDNEQFF. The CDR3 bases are TGTGCCAGCAGTTACGGGCTAGACAATGAGCAGTTCTTC.